This T cell receptor (beta chain) stems from a study of T cell clones after liver transplantation. Across the whole study: Standard immunosuppression, with no induction, continued until 12-24 months after transplant.

Sequencing was performed with immunoSEQ multiplex PCR; in TCRdb, only in-frame clones are kept and a portion is missing. The sample includes about 9,100 clones, about 79% of them seen just once. The CDR3 spans 15 residues. With V trimmed by 3 bases and J by 4 bases, 6 bases remained unmatched. Germline CDR1 and CDR2: SEHNR and FQNEAQ (reference sequence). This specimen consisted of CD8+ T cells from blood, obtained before liver transplant. This chain connects TRBV7-9 to TRBJ1-2, with 9 bases lining up with TRBD1. The TCR sequence derives from a human donor who received a liver transplant. The CDR3 DNA reads as TGTGCCAGCAGCTTCACAGGGGGCGCTGGCTATGGCTACACCTTC. It codes for CASSFTGGAGYGYTF.